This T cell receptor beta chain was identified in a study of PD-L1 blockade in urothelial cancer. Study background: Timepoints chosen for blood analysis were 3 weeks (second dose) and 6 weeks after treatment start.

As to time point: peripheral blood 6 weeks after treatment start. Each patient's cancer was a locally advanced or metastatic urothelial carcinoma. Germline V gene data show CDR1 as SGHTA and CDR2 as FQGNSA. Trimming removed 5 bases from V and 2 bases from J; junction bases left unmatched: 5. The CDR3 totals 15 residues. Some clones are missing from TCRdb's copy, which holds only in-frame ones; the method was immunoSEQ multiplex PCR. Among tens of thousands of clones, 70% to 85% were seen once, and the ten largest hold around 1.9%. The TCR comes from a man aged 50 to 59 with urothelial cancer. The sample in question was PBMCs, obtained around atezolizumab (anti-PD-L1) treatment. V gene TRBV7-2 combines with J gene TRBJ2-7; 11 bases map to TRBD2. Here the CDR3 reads CASSSTSGSPYEQYF. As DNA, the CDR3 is TGTGCCAGCAGCAGTACTAGCGGGAGCCCCTACGAGCAGTACTTC.